This TCR beta chain was found in a study of blood T cell repertoires in COVID-19. Turning to the study itself: Sources were T cells, B-cell-depleted T cells, or PBMCs; the material itself was cDNA or gDNA.

Participants, roughly 18 to 89 years old, spanned about two dozen US areas. Per the authors' pipeline: Amplification from reference gene primers served as the basis for estimated nucleated cell counts. Profiling relied on immunoSEQ multiplex PCR, and the TCRdb table lists in-frame clones only, not all of them. The V and J calls and clone size were taken over from that table, and D and trimming were inferred from the DNA. The data hold about 400,000 clones, with just under 90% observed a single time. This TCR derives from a woman aged 30 to 39 who had recovered from COVID-19. Source material: PBMCs or T cells enriched from blood (not recorded which).

The CDR3 DNA is TGTGCCAGCAGCCGCCGACTAGCAGTGACAGCCGGGGAGCTGTTTTTT. Protein sequence: CASSRRLAVTAGELFF. The chain uses TRBV14 and TRBJ2-2; TRBD2 aligns across 7 bases. With V trimmed by 4 bases and J by 6 bases, 11 bases remained unmatched. The germline V gene has CDR1 SGHDN and CDR2 FVKESK. The CDR3 has 16 residues.